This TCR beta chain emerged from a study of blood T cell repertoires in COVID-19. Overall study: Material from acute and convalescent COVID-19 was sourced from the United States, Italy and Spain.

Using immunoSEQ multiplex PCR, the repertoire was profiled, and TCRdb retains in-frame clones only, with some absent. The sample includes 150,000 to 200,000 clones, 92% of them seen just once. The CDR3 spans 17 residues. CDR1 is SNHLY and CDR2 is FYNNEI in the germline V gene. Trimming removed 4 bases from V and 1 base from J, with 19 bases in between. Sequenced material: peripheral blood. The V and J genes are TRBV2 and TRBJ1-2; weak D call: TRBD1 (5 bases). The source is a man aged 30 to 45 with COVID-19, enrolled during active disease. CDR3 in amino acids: CASSGAGPNSFNYGYTF. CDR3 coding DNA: TGTGCCAGCAGTGGGGCAGGGCCCAACTCGTTTAACTATGGCTACACCTTC.